The rows below give T cell receptor beta chains drawn from one sample of a study of blood T cell repertoires in COVID-19. The assay was immunoSEQ multiplex PCR, and TCRdb's table has in-frame clones only and misses some. This sample carries some 340,000 clones, roughly four fifths of them seen once, and the ten largest clones take 5% to 5.5%. Material: PBMCs or T cells enriched from blood (not recorded which). These receptors originate from a woman aged 45-65 years who had recovered from COVID-19. Each CDR3 is given with its conserved first and last residue. D genes are given only for firm matches. Size values are once, few and many counts, or a class for expanded clones, and some rows have none.

TGCGCCAGCAGCTTTTTGGGACAGGGACTTTCTGGAAACACCATATATTTT CASSFLGQGLSGNTIYF TRBD1 TRBJ1-3 TRBV5-1 -
TGTGCCAGCAGTTACTCGGGAGACGCCGAAGCTTTCTTT CASSYSGDAEAFF - TRBJ1-1 TRBV6-6 -
TGTGCCAGCAGTTACGGTTCAGGGCCCTCCTACGAGCAGTACTTC CASSYGSGPSYEQYF - TRBJ2-7 TRBV6-5 -
TGCGCCAGCGGGCCCGGGACAGGGACGACCCAGTACTTC CASGPGTGTTQYF TRBD1 TRBJ2-5 TRBV5-1 -
TGTGCCAGCAGGGGGACAGGGATCAATGAGCAGTTCTTC CASRGTGINEQFF TRBD1 TRBJ2-1 TRBV6-5 once
TGTGCCAGCAGCGTGACTAGCGGTTACACAGATACGCAGTATTTT CASSVTSGYTDTQYF TRBD2 TRBJ2-3 TRBV9 -
TGCAGCGTTGGAATAGGGGTGGCAGGGGCTAATCAGCCCCAGCATTTT CSVGIGVAGANQPQHF - TRBJ1-5 TRBV29-1 -
TGTGCCAGCAGCTTCGGAGAGACCCAGTACTTC CASSFGETQYF - TRBJ2-5 TRBV5-6 -
TGTGCCAGCAGCGGACGGGACGGGGGAGGTGAAAAACTGTTTTTT CASSGRDGGGEKLFF - TRBJ1-4 TRBV9 -
TGTGCCAGCAGCTTAACGGGGGTCGGGGAGACCCAGTACTTC CASSLTGVGETQYF - TRBJ2-5 TRBV7-6 -
TGTGCCAGCAGTGACTGGAGAGGACAGGGGGCGGACGAGCAGTACTTC CASSDWRGQGADEQYF TRBD1 TRBJ2-7 TRBV25-1 -
TGTGCCAGCAGCCAAATGCCGGGAACAAACGCCTACGAGCAGTACTTC CASSQMPGTNAYEQYF - TRBJ2-7 TRBV3-1/TRBV3-2 -
TGTGCCACCAGTGATAGGGGCACTAGCGGGGGCACAGATACGCAGTATTTT CATSDRGTSGGTDTQYF TRBD2 TRBJ2-3 TRBV24-1 -
TGTGCCAGCAGCCAACGCGGGACAGAGCCGTCAGGTACGCAGTATTTT CASSQRGTEPSGTQYF - TRBJ2-3 TRBV3-1/TRBV3-2 -
TGTGCCAGTAGTATAAGGAACAGCTACGAGCAGTACTTC CASSIRNSYEQYF - TRBJ2-7 TRBV19 -
TGTGCCAGCAGCGACCTTTTGACTAGCGGGGGCCGGAGGACCGGGGAGCTGTTTTTT CASSDLLTSGGRRTGELFF TRBD2 TRBJ2-2 TRBV11-3 -
TGTGCCAGCAGCCGGACAGGGAACACCCTGGGGGCTTTCTTT CASSRTGNTLGAFF TRBD1 TRBJ1-1 TRBV3-1/TRBV3-2 -
TGTGCCAGCAGCTCCGGGACAGGGAGTCTGAACACTGAAGCTTTCTTT CASSSGTGSLNTEAFF TRBD1 TRBJ1-1 TRBV11-3 -
TGTGCCAGCAGGGGGGACAGCAATAATGAAAAACTGTTTTTT CASRGDSNNEKLFF TRBD1 TRBJ1-4 TRBV2 few
TGTGCCAGCAGTTTGGTCAGGGTAGAAATGCTGTTTTTT CASSLVRVEMLFF - TRBJ1-4 TRBV28 -
TGTGCCATCAGCTCAGGGGACGGGGAGACCCAGTACTTC CAISSGDGETQYF - TRBJ2-5 TRBV10-3 -
TGCGCCAGCAGCATTGGGACAGGGGGAAGCACTGAAGCTTTCTTT CASSIGTGGSTEAFF TRBD1 TRBJ1-1 TRBV5-1 -
TGTGCCAGCAGTCCCAGGACAGAACCCTCTGGGGCCAACGTCCTGACTTTC CASSPRTEPSGANVLTF - TRBJ2-6 TRBV6-2/TRBV6-3 -
TGTGCCAGCAGTTTATTTCCTGCAGTCTCCTACGAGCAGTACTTC CASSLFPAVSYEQYF - TRBJ2-7 TRBV27 -
TGTGCCACCAGCAGAGATCGTTTCGCCGGGACTGAAGCTTTCTTT CATSRDRFAGTEAFF - TRBJ1-1 TRBV15 -
TGTGCCACCAGCAGGGGCCAGCCGACTAACTATGGCTACACCTTC CATSRGQPTNYGYTF - TRBJ1-2 TRBV15 -
TGTGCCACCAGCCGCCCGGGGGGCTCGGGGACCCAGTACTTC CATSRPGGSGTQYF - TRBJ2-5 TRBV15 -
TGTGCCAGCAGCCAAGATGTGGTTGGACATCCGTACTTC CASSQDVVGHPYF - TRBJ2-5 TRBV14 -
TGTGCCTTGGGTGAGACAGGGAACTATGGCTACACCTTC CALGETGNYGYTF TRBD1 TRBJ1-2 TRBV10-3 -
TGTGCCAGCAGTGAGAGTTCCGGACTTCTGACCTACGAGCAGTACTTC CASSESSGLLTYEQYF - TRBJ2-7 TRBV2 once
TGTGCCAGCACTCAACAGGGATCCCATTCACCCCTCCACTTT CASTQQGSHSPLHF - TRBJ1-6 TRBV6-1 -
TGCGCCAGCAGCAGTACCGGGACACTAACCGGGGCCAACGTCCTGACTTTC CASSSTGTLTGANVLTF - TRBJ2-6 TRBV5-1 -
TGTGCCAGCAGCTTATATAGGAGGAGAAGGGGGCGTTCAGTCACCGGGGAGCTGTTTTTT CASSLYRRRRGRSVTGELFF TRBD1 TRBJ2-2 TRBV13 -
TGTGCCAGCAGTTGGGGTAGCGGGGGCCTGAGGACCGGGGAGCTGTTTTTT CASSWGSGGLRTGELFF TRBD2 TRBJ2-2 TRBV7-9 few
TGCAGCGTTGAACAGGTGGGCAGGGGGGTGAATGAGCAGTTCTTC CSVEQVGRGVNEQFF - TRBJ2-1 TRBV29-1 -
TGTGCCAGCAGCCCAGTGACTAGCGGGAGGGCACGTGGCACCGGGGAGCTGTTTTTT CASSPVTSGRARGTGELFF TRBD2 TRBJ2-2 TRBV7-3 -
TGTGCCAGCAGCGTAGGGGACAGGGCGAACTATGGCTACACCTTC CASSVGDRANYGYTF TRBD1 TRBJ1-2 TRBV9 -
TGTGCCAGCAGCCAAGTTCTGACAGGAGGATCGGGCTACACCTTC CASSQVLTGGSGYTF - TRBJ1-2 TRBV3-1/TRBV3-2 -
TGTGCCAGCAGCCAAAGTTTGGACGGGAGAAACACCATATATTTT CASSQSLDGRNTIYF - TRBJ1-3 TRBV11-2 -
TGTGCCAGCAGCGACGGGGCTGAAGCTTTCTTT CASSDGAEAFF - TRBJ1-1 TRBV2 -
TGTGCCAGCAGCCTGGGACAGGCTTACACTGAAGCTTTCTTT CASSLGQAYTEAFF TRBD1 TRBJ1-1 TRBV5-5 -
TGCGCCAGCAGCTTGGGTGGGACAGGGGGCGACTATGGCTACACCTTC CASSLGGTGGDYGYTF TRBD1 TRBJ1-2 TRBV5-1 -
TGTGCCAGCAGCTTGTATAGCTACGGTCAAGAGACCCAGTACTTC CASSLYSYGQETQYF - TRBJ2-5 TRBV11-2 -